This TCR beta chain emerged from a study of cytomegalovirus exposure and HLA in healthy donors (dated by TCRdb to about 2017). Study-wide context: An earlier analysis of approximately 590 of the donors reported 276 Gb of sequence data and 117 million unique TCR beta sequences from roughly 200 million T cells. The study was designed to test whether signatures of past pathogen exposure could be identified by cataloging public T cell receptors. Among the roughly 370 genotyped donors, about 83% belonged to the genetic ancestry cluster associated with self-reported Caucasian donors. Roughly five DR-DQ haplotypes were treated as single units for association and clustering because of strong linkage in the cohort. Donor age, sex, ethnicity and CMV serostatus were compiled together with the repertoire data. An early release covering around 630 HLA-typed donors comprised about 290 gigabases of sequencing data and around 85 million unique TCR sequences. In a later analysis, previously published TCR beta repertoires from fewer than 750 donors were re-analyzed and high-resolution HLA genotyping was added so that TCR occurrence patterns could be studied. To decide whether each TCR beta V gene segment behaved as functional or pseudogenic, an earlier analysis of several hundred of the donors relied on high-throughput TCR beta sequencing. All discovery cohort repertoires had been generated on a single sequencing platform. Typing coverage differed by locus: A, B, C, DRB1 and DQB1 were typed in roughly 620-630 donors, DQA1 in 522, DPA1 in around 600, and DPB1 in 472. To predict cytomegalovirus infection status, the study combined high-throughput TCR immunosequencing, statistical association of individual TCRs with disease status, and machine learning. In addition to the first cohort of approximately 650 subjects, a separate validation cohort of 100 to 150 different subjects was used. Rather than using new phenotypic data, the later analysis identified candidate immune exposures from TCR beta sequences and from how often those sequences occurred across donors. Genome-wide SNP genotypes for about 60% of the roughly 670 donors were used in a later genetic analysis, which treated that subset as a discovery cohort. Among 398 genotyped donors of the cohort, an average of around 220,000 unique TCR beta nucleotide sequences was sequenced per donor, of which about 18% were non-productive. HLA typing covered class I and class II loci at four-digit resolution. The study used immunosequencing to profile the T cell repertoires of under 700 subjects and linked those repertoires to cytomegalovirus serostatus. The full study reports these points: This cohort had only TCR beta chains sequenced, and the lack of alpha or paired-chain data limited which features could be detected. Most TCR sequences were observed very rarely across donors, whereas some public TCRs were present in many individuals. The authors suggested that the approach could potentially be generalized to other disease states and immunological phenotypes. A few of the identified cytomegalovirus-associated TCR beta chains were confirmed in vitro to be specific for cytomegalovirus antigens. A later genetic analysis associated a missense DCLRE1C variant with V-gene and J-gene trimming of TCR beta chains, and an independent cohort replicated the association. In a later analysis, the rate of TCR association differed among HLA loci, with DRB1 alleles having the most associated TCRs and HLA-C alleles having the fewest. In an earlier analysis of fewer than 750 of the donors, most TCR beta V segments were observed in productive rearrangements about 87% or about 30% of the time, broadly matching IMGT annotations. A group of highly shared sequence variants was considered likely to be a technical artifact of the sequencing pipeline. The earlier analysis of about 600 of the donors excluded approximately 15 rarely observed V segments, including chromosome 9 orphons, because counts were too low. Correlated functional status among segregating V segments might be attributable to linkage disequilibrium, but an unknown experimental factor could not be ruled out. A later analysis found that most CMV-associated TCR beta chains appeared HLA-restricted, with HLA associations seemingly driven largely by CMV exposure. The classifier was reported to diagnose cytomegalovirus status with high specificity and sensitivity in both the original and validation cohorts. A total of 164 TCR beta chains were listed by the study as associated with cytomegalovirus. According to a later analysis, parvovirus B19, influenza, CMV and Epstein-Barr virus appeared linked to several top co-occurrence clusters. Sequencing depth was assumed to be roughly uniform across donors in the presence/absence analyses, though that assumption may not hold. Because some donors lacked HLA typing at each locus, the association tests relied only on the typed subset. In a later analysis, HLA-associated TCR beta chains showed more clonal expansion and lower generation probabilities than non-associated chains that were equally common. For the cohort, immune exposure information was limited to CMV serostatus. Specific HLA alleles were associated with 16,951 TCR beta sequences at a false discovery rate of 0.05 in a later analysis. When HLA alleles, especially DR and DQ, strongly co-occurred, TCR associations were difficult to assign to individual alleles. A later genetic analysis reported fewer N-insertions in productive TCRs among donors in an Asian-associated ancestry cluster than the roughly 720-donor mean. A further reported finding was that TCR beta sequences accurately predicted the HLA-A and HLA-B alleles for most subjects in the first cohort.

With regard to this clone: It has no known antigen specificity. Base quality data are lacking; no much larger clone is found one base away.

Receptor amplification or capture employed the immunoSEQ multiplex PCR assay. The multiplex PCR relied on a mix of 60 forward primers for TCR Vbeta segments and 13 reverse primers for TCR Jbeta segments. Amplification of the CDR3 region of rearranged TCR beta genes was performed with a multiplex PCR assay on genomic DNA. On the Illumina HiSeq System, the amplified TCR beta libraries were sequenced as 87-base-pair reads. The authors processed their data as follows. In a later analysis, roughly 80 million unique TCR beta chains were counted across the 500 to 850 repertoires, and approximately 11 million of these chains were shared by at least two donors. To remove PCR and sequencing errors, raw reads were error-corrected and collapsed into unique sequences using a nearest-neighbor algorithm that merged closely related sequences. CDR3 sequences were aligned to IMGT reference sequences to assign V, D and J gene segments. For a sequence to be retained, at least a six-nucleotide match to both a V gene segment and a J gene segment was required. A rearrangement counted as productive if the CDR3 had no stop codons and remained in frame with V and J, and every other rearrangement counted as non-productive. CDR3 was defined by IMGT convention, running from the second conserved V-encoded cysteine to the conserved J-encoded phenylalanine. The earlier analysis of about 560 of the donors excluded any sequence lacking an unambiguous match to a single V gene segment. An earlier analysis of almost 600 of the donors classified V segments as functional when productive rearrangements were above 56.7% and as segregating when the standard deviation between donors was above 5%. A statistical classification framework was developed to diagnose cytomegalovirus status using the catalog of TCR beta chain sequences. In a later analysis, TCR nucleotide sequences were compared against IMGT/GENE-DB human TR gene sequences so that V and J genes could be assigned. In a later analysis, CDR3 sequences and most-parsimonious VDJ recombination scenarios were assigned using the TCRdist pipeline. In a later analysis, each TCR beta chain was defined by its CDR3 amino acid sequence together with its V-gene family, and reads lacking a unique V-gene family were excluded. To address suspected cross-contamination and a sequencing artifact, a later analysis removed several hundred highly shared, low-generation-probability nucleotide sequences. In a later analysis, a clonal expansion index for each public chain was calculated from normalized within-repertoire ranks of inferred template counts. In a later analysis, generation probabilities were computed using a VDJ recombination model fitted to out-of-frame rearrangements, and the results were checked against IGoR. Hypergeometric tests were used in a later analysis to score TCR-TCR, TCR-HLA and TCR-CMV co-occurrence, with a repertoire-size bias correction applied to the TCR pairs. False discovery rates were estimated in a later analysis by permuting HLA or CMV assignments 20 times. A later analysis grouped co-occurring TCRs with DBSCAN, adding TCRdist sequence similarity when clustering within HLA-allele-positive subsets. For co-occurrence clustering, repertoires with fewer than 30,000 or more than 120,000 public chains were excluded, along with a handful of repertoires with anomalous nucleotide sharing. TCRdb mirrors the immuneACCESS table, restricted to in-frame sequences. Some clones are absent from its copies; in checked studies, under half trace to an unresolved V gene, and the reason for the others is unknown. V and J calls plus clone size are reproduced from that table; the DNA served to infer D and trimming. The sample table contains 100,000 to 150,000 clones; only one count was recorded for 78% of them. Of the sample, roughly a tenth falls within the top ten clones.

In total, roughly 710 healthy bone marrow donors made up the cohort. At the time of sampling, every cohort member was nominally healthy, though immune exposures that went unrecorded were likely present. The donor was CMV seropositive and belonged to the group of some 290 seropositive cohort members. Each donor provided a peripheral blood sample, and peripheral blood mononuclear cells were used for TCR beta sequencing. The Qiagen DNeasy Blood Extraction Kit was used to extract genomic DNA from the blood cell samples. What was sequenced was PBMCs. This clonotype originated in a man in his thirties or forties in good health and CMV-seropositive.

The bases read TGTGCCAGCAGCTTAGCGTCGGCGACAGGGGTGGGCTATGGCTACACCTTC. Its product reads: CASSLASATGVGYGYTF. The chain uses TRBV7-8 and TRBJ1-2, and TRBD1 aligns with 8 junction nucleotides. The germline V end is reduced by 0 bases and the J end by 4 bases; junction bases left unmatched: 10. Reading from cysteine to phenylalanine, the CDR3 counts 17 amino acids. CDR3 DNA only is kept here, 51 bases in frame from base 1. The germline V gene provides CDR1 SGHVS and CDR2 FQNEAQ.